These 12 T cell receptor beta chains were sequenced from one sample in a study of cytomegalovirus exposure and HLA in healthy donors (dated by TCRdb to 2016 to 2017). Library prep was done by the immunoSEQ multiplex PCR assay. The multiplex PCR relied on a mix of 60 forward primers for TCR Vbeta segments and 13 reverse primers for TCR Jbeta segments. TCRdb limited this immuneACCESS table to in-frame rearrangements with V and J called. A share of clones is missing; checked studies link under half to unresolved V genes, and the rest is unexplained. Present in this sample are 180,000 or so clones, roughly four fifths of which were seen just once. The ten largest clones add up to 0.098% of the sample. The source material was PBMCs. These TCRs come from a boy between 2 and 10 years old in good health and CMV-seronegative.

This sequence joins TRBV27 and TRBJ2-7, with 7 bases aligning to TRBD2. The trim removed 0 bases at V and 3 bases at J, leaving 5 bases unmatched. CDR1 and CDR2 (germline): MNHEY, SMNVEV (reference sequence). The CDR3 loop spans 15 amino acids. The DNA for the CDR3 is TGTGCCAGCAGTTTATCCAGCGGGGAGATCTACGAGCAGTACTTC. Its translation is CASSLSSGEIYEQYF.

The chain has TRBV6-5 and TRBJ1-2; tentatively, D is TRBD1 (6 bases). CDR1 is MNHEY, CDR2 SVGAGI, per germline. The V gene lost 2 bases and the J gene lost 4 bases, with 11 bases spanning the gap. The CDR3 length is 14 residues. The CDR3 nucleotides read TGTGCCAGCAGTTACGGGGGGGCTTCCTATGGCTACACCTTC. This encodes CASSYGGASYGYTF.

The chain is built from TRBV18 and TRBJ2-1; 8 bases fit TRBD2. Germline V gives CDR1 KGHSH, CDR2 LQKENI. V was pared by 5 bases and J by 3 bases, with 6 bases of the junction left unmatched. This CDR3 region has 15 residues. The CDR3 here is CASSSLAGSYNEQFF. CDR3 DNA: TGTGCCAGCTCATCCTTAGCGGGGAGCTACAATGAGCAGTTCTTC. Full variable domain (rest looked up from reference TRBV18 and TRBJ2-1): NAGVMQNPRHLVRRRGQEARLRCSPMKGHSHVYWYRQLPEEGLKFMVYLQKENIIDESGMPKERFSAEFPKEGPSILRIQQVVRGDSAAYFCASSSLAGSYNEQFFGPGTRLTVL.

CDR3 bases: TGCGCCAGCAGCCAAGACAAAGGCGGCTATGGCTACACCTTC. Its translation is CASSQDKGGYGYTF. The J gene is TRBJ1-2, the V gene TRBV4-3; no clear D gene. This CDR3 contains 14 residues. V lost 0 bases and J lost 4, with 9 bases in between. Germline CDR1 and CDR2: LGHNA and YSLEER.

The chain has TRBV19 and TRBJ1-1; 7 bases are a match to TRBD1. The CDR3 length is 13 residues. The J segment lost 3 bases and the V segment lost 4 bases, leaving 2 bases of the junction unmatched. Germline V gene data show CDR1 as LNHDA and CDR2 as SQIVND (reference sequence). The CDR3 nucleotides are TGTGCCAGTAGTACCACAGGGGACACTGAAGCTTTCTTT. Translation: CASSTTGDTEAFF.

This clone was detected only a few times. This chain links TRBV11-2 with TRBJ1-6, with 9 bases identical to TRBD1. The CDR3 is 17 amino acids. CDR1 and CDR2 (germline): SGHAT, FQNNGV. Trimming cost V 4 bases and J 6 bases; bases outside gene matches: 10. As DNA, the CDR3 is TGTGCCAGCAGCTCTGTACAGGGGGCTTTGGGTAATTCACCCCTCCACTTT. Protein product: CASSSVQGALGNSPLHF. Full variable domain (missing parts from reference TRBV11-2 and TRBJ1-6): EAGVAQSPRYKIIEKRQSVAFWCNPISGHATLYWYQQILGQGPKLLIQFQNNGVVDDSQLPKDRFSAERLKGVDSTLKIQPAKLEDSAVYLCASSSVQGALGNSPLHFGNGTRLTVT.

The chain uses TRBV18 and TRBJ1-2; TRBD1 matches 10 bases. The V gene's germline CDR1 is KGHSH and CDR2 LQKENI. The CDR3 runs to 17 residues. The J segment lost 4 bases and the V segment lost 6 bases, leaving 14 bases of the junction unmatched. CDR3 residues: CASSNILRTGGAYGYTF. CDR3 in DNA: TGTGCCAGCTCGAATATCCTCAGGACAGGGGGGGCCTATGGCTACACCTTC.

The sample holds a few counts of this clone. The chain employs TRBV5-1 and TRBJ2-1; 11 nucleotides line up with TRBD2. Germline lookup yields CDR1 SGHRS and CDR2 YFSETQ. The ends lost 2 bases at V and 5 bases at J; junction bases unmatched: 3. This CDR3 comprises 15 residues. The CDR3: CASSFSGGANNEQFF. CDR3 bases: TGCGCCAGCAGCTTTAGCGGGGGGGCCAACAATGAGCAGTTCTTC.

The V gene is TRBV6-5, the J gene TRBJ1-2; the D gene is possibly TRBD1 (6 bases). V dropped 5 bases and J dropped 11 bases, with 15 bases sitting between them. Germline values: CDR1 MNHEY, CDR2 SVGAGI. CDR3 length equals 12 residues. The CDR3 sequence is CASSPRGTLYTF. In nucleotides, the CDR3 is TGTGCCAGCAGTCCAAGGGGGACCCTTTACACCTTC.

In this sample, this clone turned up a few times. The gene calls are TRBV5-4 and TRBJ2-3, with TRBD2 matching 11 bases. The CDR3 has 14 residues. V lost 3 bases, J lost 6 bases, and 3 bases stayed unmatched. The germline V gene encodes CDR1 SGHNT and CDR2 YYREEE (reference sequence). CDR3 sequence reads: CASSSRTSGDTQYF. CDR3 bases: TGTGCCAGCAGCTCCAGGACTAGCGGGGATACGCAGTATTTT.

The chain couples TRBV18 to TRBJ1-4; D not resolved. V lost 3 bases and J 8 bases, leaving 19 bases between the germline ends. This CDR3 region has 16 residues. Per germline, CDR1 KGHSH and CDR2 LQKENI. CDR3 bases: TGTGCCAGCTCACCTCGGGCGACGAGGGCACAGGAAAAACTGTTTTTT. Translation gives CASSPRATRAQEKLFF.

Only a few counts were recorded for this clone. This chain joins TRBV25-1 and TRBJ1-2, with 7 bases fitting TRBD1. CDR3 length equals 16 residues. CDR1 MGHDK and CDR2 SYGVNS come from the germline V gene. V was pared by 4 bases and J by 2 bases, with 10 bases of the junction left unmatched. CDR3 in amino acids: CASSAHTPDRNYGYTF. The CDR3 DNA follows: TGTGCCAGCAGTGCCCACACACCGGACAGGAACTATGGCTACACCTTC.